The 9 T cell receptor beta chains reported below all come from one sample, sequenced in a study of shared clonotypes between healthy human individuals. Sequencing was performed with immunoSEQ multiplex PCR; in TCRdb, only in-frame clones are kept and a portion is missing. The data contain about 1,900,000 clones, roughly 95% of them singletons. CD45RO negativity and positive selection for CCR7 defined naive CD8 cells, a population that excluded terminally differentiated effector memory CD45RA+ cells. Sequencing was performed on naive CD8+ T cells sorted from blood. Receptor source: a man between 18 and 29 years old in good health.

There are a few counts of this clone. The chain recombines TRBV7-9 with TRBJ2-2, with 10 bases fitting TRBD2. CDR1 is SEHNR and CDR2 is FQNEAQ in the germline V gene (reference sequence). CDR3 length: 16 amino acids. V gave up 0 bases and J gave up 4 bases; unmatched junction bases: 2. The CDR3 sequence is CASSLAGLAFTGELFF. The DNA of the CDR3 is TGTGCCAGCAGCTTAGCGGGACTAGCGTTCACCGGGGAGCTGTTTTTT.

The chain is built from TRBV27 and TRBJ1-2; tentatively, D is TRBD1 (6 bases). Trimming took 2 bases from V and 1 from J, leaving 17 bases between them. CDR3 length equals 17 residues. From germline, CDR1 is MNHEY and CDR2 SMNVEV (reference sequence). CDR3 sequence: CASSLTLADSLNYGYTF. For the CDR3, the DNA is TGTGCCAGCAGTTTAACCCTCGCGGACAGCCTTAACTATGGCTACACCTTC.

The chain links TRBV5-6 to TRBJ2-5, with a weak D call TRBD1 (5 bases). CDR1 and CDR2 (germline): SGHDT, YYEEEE. The V end was cut by 4 bases, the J end by 0 bases, with 16 bases between. This CDR3 is 16 amino acids long. This chain's CDR3 is CASSLETAKYQETQYF. The CDR3 DNA is TGTGCCAGCAGCCTCGAGACAGCCAAGTACCAAGAGACCCAGTACTTC.

As concerns this clone: The same CDR3 can be traced to other DNA sequences in this sample. This chain joins TRBV27 and TRBJ2-2; a weak D match, TRBD2 (7 bases). This CDR3 is 15 amino acids long. Per germline, CDR1 MNHEY and CDR2 SMNVEV (reference sequence). The V end lost 6 bases, the J end lost 2 bases, and 13 bases lay between the germline ends. The CDR3 is CASRIRGANTGELFF. The CDR3 region has the DNA TGTGCCAGCAGAATACGGGGGGCCAACACCGGGGAGCTGTTTTTT.

The table lists this clone with a count of one. The chain uses TRBV4-1 and TRBJ2-4, with D perhaps TRBD1 (7 bases). V was trimmed by 4 bases and J by 7 bases, leaving 14 bases between them. Germline lookup yields CDR1 MGHRA and CDR2 YSYEKL. The CDR3 spans 14 residues. CDR3 amino acids: CASSPLAGGNIQYF. For the CDR3, the DNA is TGCGCCAGCAGCCCACTAGCAGGGGGGAACATTCAGTACTTC.

The genes are TRBV9 and TRBJ2-5; TRBD2 agrees at 9 bases. Germline V CDR1 and CDR2: SGDLS, YYNGEE. Unmatched junction bases numbered 9, after V lost 4 bases and J lost 5 bases. The CDR3 loop spans 15 amino acids. The CDR3 coding sequence is TGTGCCAGCAGCATTAATAGCGGGAGCTTGGAGACCCAGTACTTC. Amino acid sequence: CASSINSGSLETQYF. The full variable domain, completed using reference TRBV9 and TRBJ2-5, is DSGVTQTPKHLITATGQRVTLRCSPRSGDLSVYWYQQSLDQGLQFLIQYYNGEERAKGNILERFSAQQFPDLHSELNLSSLELGDSALYFCASSINSGSLETQYFGPGTRLLVL.

J is TRBJ1-5 and V is TRBV6-1, with TRBD1 matching over 12 bases. V trimming: 3 bases; J trimming: 0 bases; junction bases outside the gene matches: 6. CDR1 MNHNS and CDR2 SASEGT come from the germline V gene. The CDR3 contains 18 residues. The CDR3 is CASSDGTGGLYSNQPQHF. The CDR3 DNA follows: TGTGCCAGCAGTGATGGGACAGGGGGCCTTTATAGCAATCAGCCCCAGCATTTT.

The chain links TRBV4-1 to TRBJ2-1; 7 positions match TRBD2. The CDR3 extends over 18 amino acids. With 5 bases clipped from V and 1 base from J, the junction kept 14 bases outside the gene matches. Per the germline V gene, CDR1 is MGHRA and CDR2 is YSYEKL. This CDR3 reads CASSERGASGESYNEQFF. The CDR3 DNA reads as TGCGCCAGCAGCGAAAGAGGGGCTAGCGGTGAATCCTACAATGAGCAGTTCTTC.

Comment on this clone: This specimen includes other DNA sequences encoding the same CDR3. The V and J genes are TRBV27 and TRBJ2-7, with D tentatively TRBD1 (6 bases). CDR1 is MNHEY and CDR2 is SMNVEV in the germline V gene (reference sequence). Trimming removed 5 bases from V and 0 bases from J, with 11 bases in between. The CDR3 has 14 amino acids. The CDR3 sequence: CASSLRGVSYEQYF. The CDR3 nucleotides are TGTGCCAGCAGTCTCAGGGGTGTCTCCTACGAGCAGTACTTC.